This TCR beta chain is from a study of cytomegalovirus exposure and HLA in healthy donors. The germline gives CDR1 SGHTA, CDR2 FQGNSA. The CDR3 sequence is 15 residues long. Trimming shortened V by 5 bases and J by 0 bases, and 13 bases separated the two germline ends. As to this clone: Its matching antigen is unknown.

Study observations and caveats: For most TCR sequences rarity was the rule, although some public TCRs occurred in many donors.

Use of 60 Vbeta and 13 Jbeta primers characterized the PCR. Source study methods: A later analysis tallied about 80 million unique TCR beta chains, about 12 million of them shared. TCRdb's copy holds only in-frame clones and misses some; the assay was immunoSEQ multiplex PCR. V and J calls and clone size are those listed in that table; D and trimming were worked out from the DNA. The repertoire holds under 200,000 clones, about 81% seen once, with roughly 0.75% in the top ten. The sample consisted of PBMCs. The J gene is TRBJ1-1, the V gene TRBV7-2; D gene unclear. This clonotype was sampled from a woman between 18 and 29 years old in good health and CMV-seronegative. The CDR3 sequence: CASSVRIVMNTEAFF. The CDR3 DNA reads as TGTGCCAGCAGCGTCAGAATTGTCATGAACACTGAAGCTTTCTTT. Full variable domain (remainder filled in from reference TRBV7-2 and TRBJ1-1): GAGVSQSPSNKVTEKGKDVELRCDPISGHTALYWYRQSLGQGLEFLIYFQGNSAPDKSGLPSDRFSAERTGGSVSTLTIQRTQQEDSAVYLCASSVRIVMNTEAFFGQGTRLTVV.